The 23 T cell receptor beta chains below all came from one sample that was sequenced in a study of cytomegalovirus exposure and HLA in healthy donors. Clones were sequenced by immunoSEQ multiplex PCR, and TCRdb holds only the in-frame ones, with some missing. The data hold more than 75,000 clones, with just under 95% observed a single time. The sample comprised PBMCs. Every receptor here comes from a man aged 18 to 29 in good health and CMV-seronegative.

The gene calls are TRBV16 and TRBJ1-5; D is unresolved. Germline V gives CDR1 KGHSY, CDR2 FQNENV. The CDR3 extends over 16 amino acids. V was cut by 4 bases and J by 0 bases, with 13 bases left in between. The chain's CDR3 is CASSPYLDHSNQPQHF. The CDR3 region has the DNA TGTGCCAGCAGCCCCTACCTTGATCATAGCAATCAGCCCCAGCATTTT.

The chain uses TRBV4-1 and TRBJ1-1; the D gene is possibly TRBD1 (5 bases). Germline CDR1 reads MGHRA; CDR2 reads YSYEKL. The CDR3 is made up of 15 amino acids. The V gene lost 5 bases and the J gene lost 0 bases, with 13 bases spanning the gap. The CDR3 spells CASSDRQNMNTEAFF. Written as DNA, the CDR3 is TGCGCCAGCAGCGATAGACAGAATATGAACACTGAAGCTTTCTTT.

The chain is built from TRBV5-4 and TRBJ1-1, with 8 bases lining up with TRBD1. In germline, CDR1 is SGHNT, CDR2 YYREEE (reference sequence). Trimming took 0 bases from V and 5 from J; bases not matched to a gene: 12. The CDR3 runs to 17 residues. The CDR3 nucleotides are TGTGCCAGCAGCTTGGCCGGCAGGGGGCACCAGGGGACTGAAGCTTTCTTT. It yields the protein CASSLAGRGHQGTEAFF.

The rearrangement joins TRBV19 to TRBJ1-6; 7 bases are shared with TRBD1. The germline V gene encodes CDR1 LNHDA and CDR2 SQIVND (reference sequence). The CDR3 covers 16 residues. Trimming cost V 3 bases and J 4 bases; bases outside gene matches: 6. CDR3 sequence (DNA): TGTGCCAGTAGTATCCCGCCGGGACAGTATAATTCACCCCTCCACTTT. It specifies CASSIPPGQYNSPLHF. Full variable domain (missing parts from reference TRBV19 and TRBJ1-6): DGGITQSPKYLFRKEGQNVTLSCEQNLNHDAMYWYRQDPGQGLRLIYYSQIVNDFQKGDIAEGYSVSREKKESFPLTVTSAQKNPTAFYLCASSIPPGQYNSPLHFGNGTRLTVT.

V and J are TRBV21-1 and TRBJ2-7; the table's D call, TRBD2, has no DNA check behind it. TRBV21-1 is an annotated pseudogene. The CDR3 covers 12 residues. In DNA form, the CDR3 reads TGTGCCAGCAGCAAGGAGAGTGGGGAGCAGTACTTC. It translates to CASSKESGEQYF.

This clone was observed a single time. This chain links TRBV19 with TRBJ2-1; TRBD2 matches 10 bases. V was clipped by 4 bases and J by 3 bases; unmatched bases: 3. The CDR3 loop spans 15 amino acids. CDR1 LNHDA and CDR2 SQIVND come from the germline V gene (reference sequence). CDR3 coding DNA: TGTGCCAGTAGTACCGGACTAGCGGACTACAATGAGCAGTTCTTC. This encodes CASSTGLADYNEQFF.

The rearrangement joins TRBV2 to TRBJ1-4; no clear D. The CDR3 loop spans 15 amino acids. Trimming removed 0 bases from V and 3 bases from J, with 8 bases in between. CDR1 and CDR2 (germline): SNHLY, FYNNEI. The chain's CDR3 is CASSEAGGSNEKLFF. The CDR3 region has the DNA TGTGCCAGCAGTGAAGCCGGAGGATCTAATGAAAAACTGTTTTTT.

The genes are TRBV6-1 and TRBJ1-1; 8 bases are shared with TRBD1. V dropped 1 base and J dropped 10; count of bases not matched to a gene: 5. Germline-derived CDR1 and CDR2 are MNHNS and SASEGT. The CDR3 length is 13 residues. CDR3 sequence reads: CASSEVDRVGAFF. CDR3 coding DNA: TGTGCCAGCAGTGAAGTGGACAGGGTCGGAGCTTTCTTT.

The chain employs TRBV11-2 and TRBJ2-4; 7 bases fit TRBD2. The trim removed 8 bases at V and 6 bases at J, leaving 1 base unmatched. Germline-derived CDR1 and CDR2 are SGHAT and FQNNGV. This CDR3 comprises 11 residues. The CDR3 loop is CASRGVNIQYF. CDR3 DNA sequence: TGTGCCAGCCGGGGGGTAAACATTCAGTACTTC.

The chain carries TRBV6-1 and TRBJ1-6, with D maybe TRBD1 (6 bases). Germline assignment: CDR1 MNHNS and CDR2 SASEGT. Trimming took off 4 bases at V and 7 bases at J, with 17 bases between the two ends. CDR3 length: 16 amino acids. CDR3 protein: CASSARSGERNSPLHF. Here the CDR3 DNA reads TGTGCCAGCAGTGCAAGATCAGGGGAACGGAATTCACCCCTCCACTTT.

V is TRBV6-1 and J is TRBJ2-2; 11 nucleotides align to TRBD1. The trim removed 1 base at V and 7 bases at J, leaving 17 bases unmatched. Germline V gene lookup returns CDR1 MNHNS and CDR2 SASEGT. The CDR3 runs to 20 residues. The CDR3 nucleotides read TGTGCCAGCAGTGAAGAACCCCCTTGGGGGACAGGGGGTATGAACGGGGAGCTGTTTTTT. Residues: CASSEEPPWGTGGMNGELFF.

CDR3 DNA sequence: TGTGCCAGCAAGCGGGACACATATCAGCCCCAGCATTTT. It codes for CASKRDTYQPQHF. The V call is TRBV2, the J call TRBJ1-5; TRBD1 might be the D (6 bases). This CDR3 has 13 residues. Germline V CDR1 and CDR2: SNHLY, FYNNEI. Trimming left V 7 bases short and J 5 bases short, with 12 bases between.

This chain uses TRBV29-1 with TRBJ2-5; maybe TRBD2 (6 bases). The CDR3 has 13 residues. With 3 bases removed from V and 7 bases from J, the gap between germline ends came to 15 bases. Germline V lookup: CDR1 SQVTM, CDR2 ANQGSEA. The CDR3 sequence is CSVEHGLGGTQYF. For the CDR3, the DNA is TGCAGCGTTGAGCATGGGTTGGGGGGGACCCAGTACTTC.

This chain links TRBV13 with TRBJ1-2; 8 positions agree with TRBD1. Germline CDR1 PRHDT, CDR2 FYEKMQ (reference sequence). Germline trimming cut 2 bases from V and 7 bases from J; bases unmatched to any gene: 3. This CDR3 contains 13 residues. The CDR3 sequence: CASSLQGAPGYTF. The CDR3 DNA sequence: TGTGCCAGCAGCTTACAGGGGGCGCCTGGCTACACCTTC.

In this sample, this clone is medium-sized (0.01 to 0.1%). The J gene is TRBJ1-1, the V gene TRBV10-3; maybe TRBD1 (6 bases). V gave up 3 bases and J gave up 1 base, with 12 bases separating them. Looked up from germline, CDR1 is ENHRY and CDR2 is SYGVKD. There are 15 residues in the CDR3. CDR3 amino acids: CAISDNRDQNTEAFF. In DNA form, the CDR3 reads TGTGCCATCAGTGACAACAGGGACCAGAACACTGAAGCTTTCTTT.

The genes are TRBV21-1 and TRBJ2-3; the table's TRBD2 call for D was not verified on the DNA. TRBV21-1 is assigned pseudogene status. This CDR3 has 14 residues. CDR3 sequence (DNA): TGTGCCAGCAGCTTAGCGGGGGGACCAGATACGCAGTATTTT. Its protein is CASSLAGGPDTQYF.

The chain employs TRBV5-1 and TRBJ2-2; no clear D gene. From germline, CDR1 is SGHRS and CDR2 YFSETQ. V was cut by 1 base and J by 0 bases, with 10 bases left in between. The CDR3 is made up of 16 amino acids. CDR3 nucleotides: TGCGCCAGCAGCTTGCAGGCTACCGCGAACACCGGGGAGCTGTTTTTT. Its translation: CASSLQATANTGELFF.

The chain recombines TRBV18 with TRBJ1-2; a weak D match, TRBD1 (6 bases). Between the trimmed V and J ends, which lost 2 bases and 9 bases, there was a span of 10 bases. Germline-derived CDR1 and CDR2 are KGHSH and LQKENI. This CDR3 is 12 amino acids long. The CDR3 region is CASSPGGDSYTF. In DNA form, the CDR3 reads TGTGCCAGCTCACCAGGGGGCGATAGCTACACCTTC.

The chain couples TRBV4-2 to TRBJ1-6; D not certain. This CDR3 comprises 14 residues. The ends were cut back, 1 base at V and 5 bases at J, with 6 bases in the middle. Germline V gene data show CDR1 as LGHNA and CDR2 as YNFKEQ. Here the CDR3 reads CASSQGQNNSPLHF. CDR3 DNA: TGTGCCAGCAGCCAAGGGCAAAATAATTCACCCCTCCACTTT.

The gene calls are TRBV4-3 and TRBJ2-1; D not resolved. The germline V gene encodes CDR1 LGHNA and CDR2 YSLEER. The V end was cut by 0 bases, the J end by 0 bases, with 9 bases between. The CDR3 length is 16 residues. CDR3 sequence: CASSQDVGYSYNEQFF. The CDR3 coding sequence is TGCGCCAGCAGCCAAGACGTCGGGTACTCCTACAATGAGCAGTTCTTC.

This clone was counted once. The rearrangement joins TRBV5-1 to TRBJ2-3; 11 bases match TRBD2. CDR3 length equals 16 residues. Germline values: CDR1 SGHRS, CDR2 YFSETQ. Germline trimming cut 0 bases from V and 2 bases from J; bases unmatched to any gene: 2. The CDR3 protein is CASSLASGGPTDTQYF. As DNA, the CDR3 is TGCGCCAGCAGCTTGGCTAGCGGGGGGCCCACAGATACGCAGTATTTT.

The chain carries TRBV27 and TRBJ2-1; TRBD2 agrees at 7 bases. The CDR3 runs 14 residues. CDR1 is MNHEY and CDR2 is SMNVEV in the germline V gene (reference sequence). Trimming cost V 5 bases and J 7 bases; bases outside gene matches: 8. The CDR3 loop is CASSLKTSVNEQFF. CDR3 nucleotides: TGTGCCAGCAGTCTCAAAACTAGCGTGAATGAGCAGTTCTTC.

V is TRBV5-1 and J is TRBJ2-2; possibly TRBD1 for D (5 bases). This CDR3 has 14 residues. Looked up from germline, CDR1 is SGHRS and CDR2 is YFSETQ. Trimming stripped 5 bases from V and 5 bases from J, with 13 bases between. The CDR3 loop reads CASSSGDSTGELFF. DNA of the CDR3: TGCGCCAGCAGTTCCGGCGACAGTACCGGGGAGCTGTTTTTT.